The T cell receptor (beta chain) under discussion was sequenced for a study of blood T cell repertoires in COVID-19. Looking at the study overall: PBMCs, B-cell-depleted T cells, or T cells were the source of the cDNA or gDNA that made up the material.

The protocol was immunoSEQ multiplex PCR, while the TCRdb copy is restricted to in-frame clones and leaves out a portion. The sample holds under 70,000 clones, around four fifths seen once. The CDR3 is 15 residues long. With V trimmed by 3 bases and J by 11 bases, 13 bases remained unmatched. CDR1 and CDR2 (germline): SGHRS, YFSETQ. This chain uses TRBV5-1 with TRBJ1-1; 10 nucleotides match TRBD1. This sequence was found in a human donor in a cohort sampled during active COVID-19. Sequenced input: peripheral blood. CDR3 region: CASSSYRDRGLRAFF. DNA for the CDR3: TGCGCCAGCAGCTCTTACCGGGACAGGGGCCTGAGGGCTTTCTTT.